A single sample is the source of the 14 T cell receptor beta chains below, sequenced in a study of OX40 agonist ivuxolimab in advanced cancers. Libraries were made using the immunoSEQ multiplex PCR assay. Drawn from immuneACCESS, this table holds only the in-frame rearrangements with V and J called that TCRdb kept. Clones are partly lost; checked studies trace under half to an unresolved V gene and leave the rest unexplained. For this sample there are 79,000 or so clones; roughly 85% appear just once. Together, the top ten hold less than 0.8% of the sample. The sequencing used CD4+ or CD8+ T cells sorted from blood, collected in a trial of the OX40 agonist ivuxolimab. The origin of the receptors is an adult with an advanced solid tumor such as melanoma, head and neck, liver or kidney cancer.

This clone was detected only a few times. The chain couples TRBV6-1 to TRBJ2-1; D call uncertain. The CDR3 has 11 residues. Trimming took 2 bases from V and 10 from J, leaving 6 bases between them. Germline V lookup: CDR1 MNHNS, CDR2 SASEGT. CDR3 residues: CASSEPIEQFF. CDR3 DNA sequence: TGTGCCAGCAGTGAACCAATAGAGCAGTTCTTC.

The chain employs TRBV18 and TRBJ1-2, with D unclear. The ends were cut back, 1 base at V and 6 bases at J, with 12 bases in the middle. The CDR3 is 14 amino acids. Germline V lookup: CDR1 KGHSH, CDR2 LQKENI. CDR3 DNA sequence: TGTGCCAGCTCACCACAAGCAGATACTAATGGCTACACCTTC. Its protein product is CASSPQADTNGYTF.

The V gene is TRBV9, the J gene TRBJ1-5; D uncertain. CDR1 SGDLS and CDR2 YYNGEE come from the germline V gene. V lost 2 bases and J 5 bases, leaving 17 bases between the germline ends. The CDR3 is 16 amino acids. CDR3 protein: CASSVPFGPRDQPQHF. CDR3 coding DNA: TGTGCCAGCAGCGTTCCATTCGGGCCTCGGGATCAGCCCCAGCATTTT.

The genes are TRBV30 and TRBJ1-4; D is possibly TRBD1 (6 bases). CDR1 is GTSNPN and CDR2 is SVGIG in the germline V gene (reference sequence). The CDR3 is 14 residues long. Between the trimmed V and J ends, which lost 0 bases and 8 bases, there was a span of 13 bases. The CDR3: CAWSVGGDGEKLFF. The CDR3 DNA follows: TGTGCCTGGAGTGTAGGGGGGGATGGGGAAAAACTGTTTTTT. The entire variable domain, with the rest obtained from reference TRBV30 and TRBJ1-4, is as follows: SQTIHQWPATLVQPVGSPLSLECTVEGTSNPNLYWYRQAAGRGLQLLFYSVGIGQISSEVPQNLSASRPQDRQFILSSKKLLLSDSGFYLCAWSVGGDGEKLFFGSGTQLSVL.

The V call is TRBV6-1, the J call TRBJ2-5, with 10 bases lining up with TRBD1. With V trimmed by 6 bases and J by 3 bases, 4 bases remained unmatched. The germline V gene encodes CDR1 MNHNS and CDR2 SASEGT. This CDR3 contains 14 residues. The CDR3 nucleotides read TGTGCCAGCAGGCAGACAGGGGGCAAAGAGACCCAGTACTTC. Its translation: CASRQTGGKETQYF.

This chain uses TRBV9 with TRBJ1-3, with D possibly matching TRBD1 (6 bases). Trimming stripped 4 bases from V and 8 bases from J, with 19 bases between. Germline V CDR1 and CDR2: SGDLS, YYNGEE. The CDR3 has 15 residues. The CDR3 region has the DNA TGTGCCAGCAGCCCCTCCTCGAGGGGGGGGGACACCATATATTTT. It yields the protein CASSPSSRGGDTIYF.

The chain links TRBV2 to TRBJ2-1; TRBD2 agrees at 10 bases. V gave up 7 bases and J gave up 4 bases; unmatched junction bases: 7. The CDR3 extends over 15 amino acids. CDR1 is SNHLY and CDR2 is FYNNEI in the germline V gene. The CDR3 DNA is TGTGCCAGCAACTCCGGGACTAGCGCTTACAATGAGCAGTTCTTC. Protein sequence: CASNSGTSAYNEQFF.

The chain has TRBV19 and TRBJ2-1, with 11 bases lining up with TRBD2. Germline lookup yields CDR1 LNHDA and CDR2 SQIVND (reference sequence). The CDR3 is made up of 15 amino acids. The ends lost 3 bases at V and 9 bases at J; junction bases unmatched: 7. CDR3 amino acids: CASSMWLAGGVEQFF. The DNA of the CDR3 is TGTGCCAGTAGTATGTGGCTAGCGGGGGGTGTTGAGCAGTTCTTC.

This chain's CDR3 is CASSPRDESSYNSPLHF. For the CDR3, the DNA is TGTGCCAGCTCACCACGGGACGAGAGCTCCTATAATTCACCCCTCCACTTT. This rearrangement joins TRBV18 to TRBJ1-6; D perhaps matches TRBD1 (5 bases). Germline loops: CDR1 KGHSH, CDR2 LQKENI. The germline V and J ends were trimmed by 1 base and 0 bases, with 10 bases remaining between them. This CDR3 spans 17 amino acids.

The rearrangement links TRBV11-2 to TRBJ1-2; a weak D match, TRBD1 (5 bases). Germline V lookup: CDR1 SGHAT, CDR2 FQNNGV. Trimming pared 5 bases from V and 2 bases from J, leaving 9 bases between. This CDR3 has 13 residues. CDR3 in DNA: TGTGCCAGCAGCCGGGACCACAACTATGGCTACACCTTC. It translates to CASSRDHNYGYTF. Full variable domain (remainder filled in from reference TRBV11-2 and TRBJ1-2): EAGVAQSPRYKIIEKRQSVAFWCNPISGHATLYWYQQILGQGPKLLIQFQNNGVVDDSQLPKDRFSAERLKGVDSTLKIQPAKLEDSAVYLCASSRDHNYGYTFGSGTRLTVV.

V usage is TRBV19 and J usage is TRBJ1-2, with 9 bases fitting TRBD1. The CDR3 is made up of 16 amino acids. Germline CDR1 is LNHDA and CDR2 is SQIVND (reference sequence). V lost 7 bases to trimming and J lost 7 bases; unmatched junction nucleotides: 16. The CDR3 nucleotides are TGTGCCAGTACCTCCAACCCTGTCGGGACAGGGAGTGGCTACACCTTC. As protein: CASTSNPVGTGSGYTF.

The V call is TRBV30, the J call TRBJ1-4; unclear D gene. The germline V and J ends were trimmed by 7 bases and 0 bases, with 12 bases remaining between them. The CDR3 covers 14 residues. The germline V gene encodes CDR1 GTSNPN and CDR2 SVGIG (reference sequence). The DNA of the CDR3 is TGTGCCTCGTATTTACCGGCAACTAATGAAAAACTGTTTTTT. It specifies CASYLPATNEKLFF.

The chain links TRBV7-2 to TRBJ2-3; D call uncertain. The CDR3 extends over 13 amino acids. V gave up 4 bases and J gave up 6 bases, with 11 bases separating them. Germline CDR1 and CDR2: SGHTA and FQGNSA. DNA of the CDR3: TGTGCCAGCAGCTCTCCTGTCTGGGATACGCAGTATTTT. Amino acids: CASSSPVWDTQYF.

The chain carries TRBV5-4 and TRBJ2-7; 7 bases fit TRBD1. The CDR3 extends over 14 amino acids. The V segment lost 2 bases and the J segment 3 bases; nucleotides outside the gene matches: 5. CDR1 SGHNT and CDR2 YYREEE come from the germline V gene (reference sequence). For the CDR3, the DNA is TGTGCCAGCAGCTTAGGAAACAGGGGCTACGAGCAGTACTTC. The encoded protein is CASSLGNRGYEQYF.